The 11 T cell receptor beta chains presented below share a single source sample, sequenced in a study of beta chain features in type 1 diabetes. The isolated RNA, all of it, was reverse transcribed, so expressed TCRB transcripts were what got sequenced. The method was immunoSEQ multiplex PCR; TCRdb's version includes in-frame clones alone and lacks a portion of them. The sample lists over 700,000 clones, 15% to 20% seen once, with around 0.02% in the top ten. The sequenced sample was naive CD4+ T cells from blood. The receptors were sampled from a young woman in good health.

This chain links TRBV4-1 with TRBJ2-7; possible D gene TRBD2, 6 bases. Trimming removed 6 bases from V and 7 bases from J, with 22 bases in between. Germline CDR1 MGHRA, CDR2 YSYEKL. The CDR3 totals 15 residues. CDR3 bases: TGCGCCAGCAGACTCTCGGCAGCGGGCTCGGGGGAGCAGTACTTC. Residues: CASRLSAAGSGEQYF.

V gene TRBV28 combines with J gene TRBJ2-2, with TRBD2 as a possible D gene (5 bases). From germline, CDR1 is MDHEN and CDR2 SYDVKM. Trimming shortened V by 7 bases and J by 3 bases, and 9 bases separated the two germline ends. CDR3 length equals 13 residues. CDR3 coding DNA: TGTGCCAGCATGCGGGCCTACACCGGGGAGCTGTTTTTT. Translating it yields CASMRAYTGELFF.

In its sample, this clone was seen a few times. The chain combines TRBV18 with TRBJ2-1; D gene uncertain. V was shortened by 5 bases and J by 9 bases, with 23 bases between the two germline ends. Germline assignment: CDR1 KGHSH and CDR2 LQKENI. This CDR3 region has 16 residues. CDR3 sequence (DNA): TGTGCCAGCTCATCCTCGACTCCTTCTACGGGTACTGAGCAGTTCTTC. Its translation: CASSSSTPSTGTEQFF.

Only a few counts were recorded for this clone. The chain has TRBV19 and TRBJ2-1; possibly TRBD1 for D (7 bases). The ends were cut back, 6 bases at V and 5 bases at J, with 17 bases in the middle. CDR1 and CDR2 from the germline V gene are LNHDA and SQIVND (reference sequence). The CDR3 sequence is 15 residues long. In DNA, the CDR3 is TGTGCCAGTAGCCCAGGAGGGGGCGTCAACAATGAGCAGTTCTTC. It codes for CASSPGGGVNNEQFF. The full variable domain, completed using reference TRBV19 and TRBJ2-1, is DGGITQSPKYLFRKEGQNVTLSCEQNLNHDAMYWYRQDPGQGLRLIYYSQIVNDFQKGDIAEGYSVSREKKESFPLTVTSAQKNPTAFYLCASSPGGGVNNEQFFGPGTRLTVL.

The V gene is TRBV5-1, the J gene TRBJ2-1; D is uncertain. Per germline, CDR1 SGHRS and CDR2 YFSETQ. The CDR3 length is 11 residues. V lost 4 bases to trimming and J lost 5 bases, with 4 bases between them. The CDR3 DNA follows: TGCGCCAGCAGCATCCACAATGAGCAGTTCTTC. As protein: CASSIHNEQFF.

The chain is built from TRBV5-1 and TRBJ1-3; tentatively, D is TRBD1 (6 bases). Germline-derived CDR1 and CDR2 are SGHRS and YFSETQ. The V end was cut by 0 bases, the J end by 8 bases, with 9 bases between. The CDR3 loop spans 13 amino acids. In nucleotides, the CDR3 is TGCGCCAGCAGCTTGGACAGGGAATACACCATATATTTT. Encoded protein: CASSLDREYTIYF.

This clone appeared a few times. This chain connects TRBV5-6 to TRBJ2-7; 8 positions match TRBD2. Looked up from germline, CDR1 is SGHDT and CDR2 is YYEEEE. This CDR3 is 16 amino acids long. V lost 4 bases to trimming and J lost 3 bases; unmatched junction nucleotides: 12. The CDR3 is CASSGARSGGHYEQYF. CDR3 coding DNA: TGTGCCAGCAGCGGGGCGAGGTCGGGAGGGCACTACGAGCAGTACTTC.

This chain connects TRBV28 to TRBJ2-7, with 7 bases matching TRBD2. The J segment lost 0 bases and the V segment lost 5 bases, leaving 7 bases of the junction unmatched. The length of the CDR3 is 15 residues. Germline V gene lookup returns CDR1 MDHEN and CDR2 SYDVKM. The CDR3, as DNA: TGTGCCAGCAGTGCGGCGGGCGGGAGCTCCTACGAGCAGTACTTC. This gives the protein CASSAAGGSSYEQYF.

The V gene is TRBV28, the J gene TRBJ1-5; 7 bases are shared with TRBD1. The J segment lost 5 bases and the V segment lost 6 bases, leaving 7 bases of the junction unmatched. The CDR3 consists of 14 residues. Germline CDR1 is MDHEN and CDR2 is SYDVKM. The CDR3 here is CASRPPGQYQPQHF. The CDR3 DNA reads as TGTGCCAGCAGACCACCGGGACAGTATCAGCCCCAGCATTTT. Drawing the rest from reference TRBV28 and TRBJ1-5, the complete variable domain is DVKVTQSSRYLVKRTGEKVFLECVQDMDHENMFWYRQDPGLGLRLIYFSYDVKMKEKGDIPEGYSVSREKKERFSLILESASTNQTSMYLCASRPPGQYQPQHFGDGTRLSIL.

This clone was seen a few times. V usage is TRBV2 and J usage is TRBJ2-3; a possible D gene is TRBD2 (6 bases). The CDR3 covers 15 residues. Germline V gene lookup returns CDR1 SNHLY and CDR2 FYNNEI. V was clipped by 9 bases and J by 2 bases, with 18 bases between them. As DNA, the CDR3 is TGTGCCAGTAATTCGGGAGCCCATTCCACAGATACGCAGTATTTT. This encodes CASNSGAHSTDTQYF.

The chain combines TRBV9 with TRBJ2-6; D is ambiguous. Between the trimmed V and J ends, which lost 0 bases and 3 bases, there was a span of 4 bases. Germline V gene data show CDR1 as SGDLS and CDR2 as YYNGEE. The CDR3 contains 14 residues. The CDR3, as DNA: TGTGCCAGCAGCGTAGCAGGTGGGGCCAACGTCCTGACTTTC. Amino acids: CASSVAGGANVLTF. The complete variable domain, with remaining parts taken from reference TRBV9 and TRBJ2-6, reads DSGVTQTPKHLITATGQRVTLRCSPRSGDLSVYWYQQSLDQGLQFLIQYYNGEERAKGNILERFSAQQFPDLHSELNLSSLELGDSALYFCASSVAGGANVLTFGAGSRLTVL.